One sample yielded the 30 T cell receptor beta chains listed below, sequenced in a study of T-cell reconstitution after alpha-beta-depleted transplantation in children listed by TCRdb under 2016. The library was obtained by PCR. Sequencer: Illumina HiSeq 2500. To normalize quantification of the TCRbeta repertoire, the TCR libraries were built with molecular barcoding that relied on unique molecular identifiers. The public reads were run again by TCRdb, first through fastp at Q25 and then through MiXCR, and only productive beta chains were kept. Identical CDR3 protein sequences are pooled into one entry, listed with their most common genes and DNA. In this sample the table shows about half a million distinct CDR3 sequences, roughly an eighth of which occur a single time. The top ten constitute over 5.5% of the sample. The sample here was PBMCs from the stem cell graft donor, taken from the stem cell graft. Source of these receptors: a human donor who donated a stem cell graft to a child with combined immunodeficiency.

This clonotype was detected ten times or more. The V call is TRBV7-8, the J call TRBJ2-7; D is undetermined. This CDR3 is built from 11 residues. With 5 bases removed from V and 2 bases from J, the gap between germline ends came to 4 bases. In germline, CDR1 is SGHVS, CDR2 FQNEAQ. CDR3 bases: TGTGCCAGCAGCGCCGCCTACGAGCAGTACTTC. Translated: CASSAAYEQYF.

The chain uses TRBV5-1 and TRBJ2-5; 10 bases are shared with TRBD2. Trimming took 4 bases from V and 3 from J; bases not matched to a gene: 3. The length of the CDR3 is 14 residues. Looked up from germline, CDR1 is SGHRS and CDR2 is YFSETQ. CDR3 in amino acids: CASSPLAGKETQYF. The CDR3 DNA sequence: TGCGCCAGCAGCCCACTAGCGGGGAAAGAGACCCAGTACTTC. Full variable domain (remainder filled in from reference TRBV5-1 and TRBJ2-5): KAGVTQTPRYLIKTRGQQVTLSCSPISGHRSVSWYQQTPGQGLQFLFEYFSETQRNKGNFPGRFSGRQFSNSRSEMNVSTLELGDSALYLCASSPLAGKETQYFGPGTRLLVL.

This chain connects TRBV30 to TRBJ2-7, with a possible D match to TRBD1 (6 bases). The CDR3 has 13 amino acids. Germline lookup yields CDR1 GTSNPN and CDR2 SVGIG (reference sequence). The ends were cut back, 5 bases at V and 3 bases at J, with 14 bases in the middle. The CDR3 loop reads CAWDDRTLYEQYF. The CDR3 DNA follows: TGTGCCTGGGATGACAGGACCCTCTACGAGCAGTACTTC.

There are many counts of this clonotype. The V and J genes are TRBV7-9 and TRBJ2-1, with D hard to call. The germline V and J ends were trimmed by 2 bases and 5 bases, with 7 bases remaining between them. CDR3 size: 13 residues. Germline CDR1 reads SEHNR; CDR2 reads FQNEAQ (reference sequence). CDR3 nucleotides: TGTGCCAGCAGCTTAATACCAAACAATGAGCAGTTCTTC. Encoded protein: CASSLIPNNEQFF. Complete variable domain (other parts from reference TRBV7-9 and TRBJ2-1): DTGVSQNPRHKITKRGQNVTFRCDPISEHNRLYWYRQTLGQGPEFLTYFQNEAQLEKSRLLSDRFSAERPKGSFSTLEIQRTEQGDSAMYLCASSLIPNNEQFFGPGTRLTVL.

In its sample, this clonotype was seen a few times. This sequence joins TRBV5-1 and TRBJ1-1, with 10 bases identical to TRBD1. The CDR3 contains 18 residues. CDR1 and CDR2 from the germline V gene are SGHRS and YFSETQ. The J segment lost 2 bases and the V segment lost 4 bases, leaving 14 bases of the junction unmatched. The CDR3 sequence: CASSKRTGGTSVNTEAFF. The CDR3 coding sequence is TGCGCCAGCAGCAAGAGGACAGGGGGGACTTCAGTCAACACTGAAGCTTTCTTT.

The chain joins TRBV20-1 to TRBJ2-1; 8 nucleotides agree with TRBD2. This CDR3 comprises 15 residues. CDR1 DFQATT and CDR2 SNEGSKA come from the germline V gene (reference sequence). Unmatched junction bases numbered 7, after V lost 3 bases and J lost 3 bases. CDR3 sequence (DNA): TGCAGTGCTAGGCGAACGGGAGGGGACTACAATGAGCAGTTCTTC. It codes for CSARRTGGDYNEQFF.

The V gene is TRBV7-3, the J gene TRBJ2-5; D might be TRBD1 (5 bases). The V and J ends lost 5 bases and 7 bases respectively, with 8 bases between them. From germline, CDR1 is SGHTA and CDR2 FQGTGA. The CDR3 covers 11 residues. The CDR3 sequence: CASSLGVTQYF. CDR3 sequence (DNA): TGTGCCAGCAGCCTAGGGGTGACCCAGTACTTC.

The J gene is TRBJ2-5, the V gene TRBV4-3; D is ambiguous. Germline assignment: CDR1 LGHNA and CDR2 YSLEER. The CDR3 runs to 16 residues. V lost 0 bases and J 3 bases, leaving 14 bases between the germline ends. The CDR3 loop reads CASSQDPASSEETQYF. DNA for the CDR3: TGCGCCAGCAGCCAAGATCCAGCCTCATCGGAAGAGACCCAGTACTTC.

V and J are TRBV20-1 and TRBJ2-3; unclear D gene. The CDR3 consists of 13 residues. The germline gives CDR1 DFQATT, CDR2 SNEGSKA (reference sequence). The V end lost 3 bases, the J end lost 11 bases, and 18 bases lay between the germline ends. CDR3 residues: CSARHNAGPRQYF. DNA of the CDR3: TGCAGTGCTAGGCACAATGCTGGCCCTAGGCAGTATTTT.

This clonotype appeared many times. The V gene is TRBV12-3 or TRBV12-4, the J gene TRBJ1-1, with TRBD1 identical over 11 bases. The CDR3 runs to 15 residues. J gave up 5 bases and V 6 bases, and 8 bases lay outside the gene matches. CDR3 region: CASSDGQGARTEAFF. The DNA of the CDR3 is TGTGCCAGCAGCGATGGACAGGGGGCGCGTACTGAAGCTTTCTTT.

In its sample, this clonotype was seen a few times. V and J are TRBV28 and TRBJ2-2; the match to TRBD1 covers 7 bases. Germline V lookup: CDR1 MDHEN, CDR2 SYDVKM. The CDR3 loop spans 17 amino acids. Trimming cost V 2 bases and J 5 bases; bases outside gene matches: 11. CDR3 sequence reads: CASSLPPQGVGTGELFF. Written as DNA, the CDR3 is TGTGCCAGCAGTTTACCCCCCCAGGGGGTAGGTACCGGGGAGCTGTTTTTT.

V is TRBV6-2 or TRBV6-3 and J is TRBJ2-7; the match to TRBD1 covers 8 bases. Germline lookup yields CDR1 MNHEY and CDR2 SVGEGT. Unmatched junction bases numbered 6, after V lost 2 bases and J lost 6 bases. The CDR3 runs 14 residues. The CDR3 DNA is TGTGCCAGCAGTTACCGGACAGGGTTAGTCGAGCAGTACTTC. Residues: CASSYRTGLVEQYF.

This clonotype has only a few counts. The rearrangement uses TRBV10-3 and TRBJ2-2; TRBD2 matches at 8 bases. V was pared by 6 bases and J by 4 bases, with 4 bases of the junction left unmatched. The germline CDR1 and CDR2 sequences are ENHRY and SYGVKD. The CDR3 length is 14 residues. CDR3 nucleotides: TGTGCCATCAGGCCCCGGGGGGGCACCGGGGAGCTGTTTTTT. Residues: CAIRPRGGTGELFF.

The chain couples TRBV6-1 to TRBJ2-7; 10 positions match TRBD1. Germline V CDR1 and CDR2: MNHNS, SASEGT. The CDR3 has 15 amino acids. V was clipped by 6 bases and J by 5 bases; unmatched bases: 10. CDR3 nucleotide sequence: TGTGCCAGCAGCCGGACCGGGACAGGGGTGGACGAGCAGTACTTC. Its translation: CASSRTGTGVDEQYF.

The CDR3 DNA follows: TGTGCCAGCAGTATTCGACACTCGAACACTGAAGCTTTCTTT. This sequence encodes CASSIRHSNTEAFF. The V and J genes are TRBV6-2 or TRBV6-3 and TRBJ1-1; D call uncertain. Trimming removed 5 bases from V and 1 base from J, with 11 bases in between. CDR3 length equals 14 residues. CDR1 and CDR2 from the germline V gene are MNHEY and SVGEGT.

This clonotype showed up many times. The chain recombines TRBV6-5 with TRBJ2-1; 12 nucleotides line up with TRBD2. Germline V gene data show CDR1 as MNHEY and CDR2 as SVGAGI. The CDR3 extends over 17 amino acids. V shed 1 base, J shed 8 bases, and the junction held 9 bases outside the gene matches. DNA of the CDR3: TGTGCCAGCAGTTACTTACACCTAGCGGGAGGGCCGGATGAGCAGTTCTTC. Translated: CASSYLHLAGGPDEQFF.

This clonotype was counted ten times or more. V is TRBV6-4 and J is TRBJ2-2, with 9 bases aligning to TRBD2. Germline V gene sequence: CDR1 MRHNA, CDR2 SNTAGT. The trim removed 5 bases at V and 5 bases at J, leaving 9 bases unmatched. This CDR3 region has 16 residues. In nucleotides, the CDR3 is TGTGCCAGCAGTCTTCTAGCGGGATTGAGGACCGGGGAGCTGTTTTTT. Its protein product is CASSLLAGLRTGELFF.

This rearrangement joins TRBV7-9 to TRBJ2-1; 8 nucleotides align to TRBD1. The V gene end was trimmed by 5 bases and the J gene end by 8 bases; junction bases not matched to a gene: 11. CDR1 and CDR2 (germline): SEHNR, FQNEAQ (reference sequence). This CDR3 has 15 residues. Here the CDR3 DNA reads TGTGCCAGCAGCCGATGGACAGGGAGTGGCGATGAGCAGTTCTTC. It codes for CASSRWTGSGDEQFF. Supplemented by reference TRBV7-9 and TRBJ2-1, the full variable domain reads DTGVSQNPRHKITKRGQNVTFRCDPISEHNRLYWYRQTLGQGPEFLTYFQNEAQLEKSRLLSDRFSAERPKGSFSTLEIQRTEQGDSAMYLCASSRWTGSGDEQFFGPGTRLTVL.

Many counts were recorded for this clonotype. The chain employs TRBV20-1 and TRBJ2-5; 9 nucleotides line up with TRBD2. There are 15 residues in the CDR3. In germline, CDR1 is DFQATT, CDR2 SNEGSKA (reference sequence). V lost 2 bases, J lost 5 bases, and 9 bases stayed unmatched. The CDR3 bases are TGCAGTGCTAGACCGGGACTAGCTGGAATCGAGACCCAGTACTTC. Translating it yields CSARPGLAGIETQYF.

This clonotype has ten or more counts. This sequence joins TRBV7-2 and TRBJ1-2; TRBD1 matches 9 bases. From germline, CDR1 is SGHTA and CDR2 FQGNSA. CDR3 size: 17 residues. Losses at the gene ends were 7 bases for V and 5 bases for J; bases not matched to a gene: 17. This chain's CDR3 is CASTFSASTGTGYGYTF. The CDR3, as DNA: TGTGCCAGCACCTTCTCGGCTTCAACCGGGACAGGGTATGGCTACACCTTC.

This chain joins TRBV18 and TRBJ2-6, with D uncertain. There are 17 residues in the CDR3. V dropped 3 bases and J dropped 0 bases, with 12 bases sitting between them. Looked up from germline, CDR1 is KGHSH and CDR2 is LQKENI. CDR3 in amino acids: CASSPAGRSSGANVLTF. The CDR3 bases are TGTGCCAGCTCACCGGCCGGACGAAGCTCTGGGGCCAACGTCCTGACTTTC.

The table lists this clonotype with a few counts. This rearrangement joins TRBV13 to TRBJ2-6; D gene unclear. Germline-derived CDR1 and CDR2 are PRHDT and FYEKMQ (reference sequence). Between the trimmed V and J ends, which lost 0 bases and 1 base, there was a span of 4 bases. The length of the CDR3 is 15 residues. The CDR3 DNA sequence: TGTGCCAGCAGCTTAGGCCGGTCTGGGGCCAACGTCCTGACTTTC. It yields the protein CASSLGRSGANVLTF.

This chain joins TRBV12-3 or TRBV12-4 and TRBJ1-5; D is undetermined. The CDR3 sequence is 13 residues long. V shed 2 bases and J shed 4 bases, with 6 bases lying between them. The CDR3 nucleotides read TGTGCCAGCAGTTTATTTAGAAATCAGCCCCAGCATTTT. Translation: CASSLFRNQPQHF.

In this sample, this clonotype turned up a few times. The chain uses TRBV4-3 and TRBJ2-7; a weak D match, TRBD1 (6 bases). There are 14 residues in the CDR3. The ends were cut back, 3 bases at V and 2 bases at J, with 11 bases in the middle. Germline V CDR1 and CDR2: LGHNA, YSLEER. CDR3 DNA sequence: TGCGCCAGCAGCCAGAGGGCAGGGGCCTACGAGCAGTACTTC. It translates to CASSQRAGAYEQYF.

A few counts support this clonotype. CDR3 DNA: TGTGCCAGCAGTCTACCGGGACAGGGTGCAGATACGCAGTATTTT. Encoded protein: CASSLPGQGADTQYF. V gene TRBV2 combines with J gene TRBJ2-3, with 9 nucleotides matching TRBD1. The germline V gene has CDR1 SNHLY and CDR2 FYNNEI. The CDR3 runs to 15 residues. After removal of 5 bases from V and 4 bases from J, the junction contained 7 bases not matched to a gene.

The V and J genes are TRBV18 and TRBJ1-1, with no clear D. There are 16 residues in the CDR3. CDR1 and CDR2 (germline): KGHSH, LQKENI. The ends were cut back, 8 bases at V and 0 bases at J, with 19 bases in the middle. CDR3 in amino acids: CASAPAGTAMNTEAFF. CDR3 nucleotides: TGTGCCAGCGCGCCCGCAGGCACGGCTATGAACACTGAAGCTTTCTTT.

In this sample, this clonotype turned up many times. The chain has TRBV12-3 or TRBV12-4 and TRBJ2-3; D call uncertain. This CDR3 has 13 residues. The V gene lost 10 bases and the J gene lost 6 bases, with 17 bases spanning the gap. The CDR3 is CATLRSGSDTQYF. The CDR3 DNA is TGTGCCACCCTCAGATCCGGCTCGGATACGCAGTATTTT.

CDR3 region: CASSSYYRDRVFDTQYF. The CDR3 coding sequence is TGCGCCAGCAGCTCATACTACCGGGACAGGGTATTCGATACGCAGTATTTT. This rearrangement joins TRBV5-1 to TRBJ2-3; 9 bases are shared with TRBD1. Germline values: CDR1 SGHRS, CDR2 YFSETQ. V shed 3 bases and J 6 bases; nucleotides not matched to a gene: 14. The CDR3 extends over 17 amino acids.

J is TRBJ2-3 and V is TRBV11-2, with 15 bases identical to TRBD2. CDR1 and CDR2 (germline): SGHAT, FQNNGV. The CDR3 sequence is 17 residues long. V was pared by 1 base and J by 4 bases, with 3 bases of the junction left unmatched. CDR3 nucleotides: TGTGCCAGCAGCTTAGGGGGACTAGCGGGAGGATCAGATACGCAGTATTTT. As protein: CASSLGGLAGGSDTQYF.

This clonotype was seen many times. The rearrangement joins TRBV4-3 to TRBJ2-3, with 7 bases matching TRBD2. The J segment lost 5 bases and the V segment lost 0 bases, leaving 8 bases of the junction unmatched. The CDR3 consists of 16 residues. Germline CDR1 reads LGHNA; CDR2 reads YSLEER. The CDR3 nucleotides read TGCGCCAGCAGCCAAGATTTTAGGCTAGCGGTAGATACGCAGTATTTT. Its protein is CASSQDFRLAVDTQYF.